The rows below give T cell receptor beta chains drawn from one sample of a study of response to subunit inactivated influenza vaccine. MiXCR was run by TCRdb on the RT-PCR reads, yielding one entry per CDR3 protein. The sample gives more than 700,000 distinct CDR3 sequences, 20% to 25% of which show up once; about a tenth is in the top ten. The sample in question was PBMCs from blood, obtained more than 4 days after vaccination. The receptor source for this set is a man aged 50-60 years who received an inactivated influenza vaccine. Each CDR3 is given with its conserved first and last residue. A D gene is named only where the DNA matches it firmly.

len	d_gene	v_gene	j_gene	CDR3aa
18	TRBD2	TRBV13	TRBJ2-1	CAFRRGTSGGSYYNEQFF
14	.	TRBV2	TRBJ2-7	CASSDEHPQSEQYF
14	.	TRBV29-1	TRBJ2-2	CSVQRAGHTGELFF
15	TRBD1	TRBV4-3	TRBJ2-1	CASSQGTGWYNEQFF
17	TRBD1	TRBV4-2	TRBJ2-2	CASSQLDGTGSTGELFF
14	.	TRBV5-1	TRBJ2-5	CASSLQTPPETQYF
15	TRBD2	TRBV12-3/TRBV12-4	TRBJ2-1	CASRNGLAGALEQFF
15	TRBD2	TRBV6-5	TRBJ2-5	CASSYYLAGEETQYF
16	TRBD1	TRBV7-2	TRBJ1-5	CASSLAGTEKNQPQHF
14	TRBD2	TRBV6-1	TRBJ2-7	CASQVAGGPYEQYF
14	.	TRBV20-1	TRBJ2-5	CSARDTGLQETQYF
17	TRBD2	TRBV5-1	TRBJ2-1	CASSNPGTSGGANEQFF
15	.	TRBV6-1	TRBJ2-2	CATQPATRSTGELFF
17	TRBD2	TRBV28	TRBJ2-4	CASSLLGGDNAKNIQYF
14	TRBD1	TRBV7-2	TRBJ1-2	CASSSRQGATGYTF
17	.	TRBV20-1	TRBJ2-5	CSARGWTELTPGETQYF
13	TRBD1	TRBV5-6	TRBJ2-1	CASSTGTGGEQFF
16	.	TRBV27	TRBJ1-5	CASSSSTVLSNQPQHF
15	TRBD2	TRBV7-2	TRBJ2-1	CASRPGTSDYNEQFF
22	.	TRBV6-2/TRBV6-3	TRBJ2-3	CASSYEGVTGGHTHTLADTQYF
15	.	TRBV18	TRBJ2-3	CASSPVGIGTDTQYF
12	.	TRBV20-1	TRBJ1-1	CSARDPGQGPFF
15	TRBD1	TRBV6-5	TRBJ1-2	CASSYSSGTGRGYTF
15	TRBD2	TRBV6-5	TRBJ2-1	CASSSREDPYNEQFF
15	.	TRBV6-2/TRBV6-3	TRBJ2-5	CASSPRKLKQETQYF
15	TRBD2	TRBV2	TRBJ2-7	CASSEATSGFYEQYF
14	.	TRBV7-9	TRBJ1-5	CASSLGWGVQPQHF
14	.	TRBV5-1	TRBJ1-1	CASSVDTLNTEAFF
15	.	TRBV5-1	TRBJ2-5	CASSLGSGSWETQYF
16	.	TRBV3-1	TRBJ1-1	CASSQDSDSPNTEAFF
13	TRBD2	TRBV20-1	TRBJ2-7	CSASPGGAYEQYF
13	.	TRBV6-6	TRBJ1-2	CASTPSAGHGYTF
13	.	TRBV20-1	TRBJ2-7	CSATSGAGYEQYF
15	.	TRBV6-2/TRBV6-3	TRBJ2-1	CASSLWRRSYNEQFF
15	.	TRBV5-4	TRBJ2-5	CASSLAVETGETQYF
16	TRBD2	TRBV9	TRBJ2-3	CASSPRLAGVLDTQYF
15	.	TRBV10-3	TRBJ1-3	CAISDLGRSGNTIYF
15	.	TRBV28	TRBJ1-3	CASSLRGIRGNTIYF
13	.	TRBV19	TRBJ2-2	CASSPTQVGELFF
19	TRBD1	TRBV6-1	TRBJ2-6	CASSPRIGQGRTGANVLTF
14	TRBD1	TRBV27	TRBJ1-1	CASRLTGVNTEAFF
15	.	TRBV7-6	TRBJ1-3	CASSLEGVPGNTIYF
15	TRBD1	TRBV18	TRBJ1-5	CASSSDRGHNQPQHF
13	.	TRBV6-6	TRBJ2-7	CASRIDRQTMQYF
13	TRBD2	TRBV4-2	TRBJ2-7	CASSQGREGQQYF
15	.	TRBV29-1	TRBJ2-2	CSAQDQEEYTGELFF
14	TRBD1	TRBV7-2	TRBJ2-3	CASSIGQGADTQYF
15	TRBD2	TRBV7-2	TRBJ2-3	CASSLNRAGGDTQYF
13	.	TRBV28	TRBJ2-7	CASIGGRRHEQYF
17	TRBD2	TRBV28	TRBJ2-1	CASSLTSGRAADNEQFF